This T cell receptor (beta chain) originates from a study of T cell repertoires in cytomegalovirus infection. TCRdb itself ran the reads through MiXCR, one entry per CDR3 protein. The sample carries roughly 200,000 distinct CDR3 sequences, roughly a sixth recorded once. Sequenced sample: CD8+ T cells from PBMCs. The clonotype was recovered from a human donor in good health (CMV status not recorded). Some clones in this sample may be carry-over from other donors' samples.

The CDR3 protein is CASSSTGTTYEQYF. The DNA of the CDR3 is TGTGCCAGCTCCTCCACCGGGACTACCTACGAGCAGTACTTC. The rearrangement uses TRBV7-8 and TRBJ2-7, with TRBD2 matching 7 bases. The V and J ends lost 8 bases and 2 bases, in that order; junction bases with no gene match: 9. The length of the CDR3 is 14 residues. CDR1 and CDR2 (germline): SGHVS, FQNEAQ.